This T cell receptor (beta chain) was sequenced for a study of lung T cells in sarcoidosis with Löfgren's syndrome. Turning to this clonotype: This may come from a read error, since a much larger clone is one base off.

One entry per CDR3 protein results from TCRdb running MiXCR on the reads. In the table there are 15,000 to 25,000 distinct CDR3 sequences, 20% to 25% of which are singletons. Germline CDR1 and CDR2: KGHSH and LQKENI. The CDR3 sequence is 14 residues long. The TCR comes from a human donor with sarcoidosis (Löfgren's syndrome or another form), or a control subject (not recorded which). The chain employs TRBV18 and TRBJ2-7, with 9 bases lining up with TRBD1. The sequencing input was CD4+ T cells from bronchoalveolar lavage. CDR3 amino acids: CASSPGTGSYDQYF. In nucleotides, the CDR3 is TGTGCCAGCTCACCCGGGACAGGGTCCTACGACCAGTACTTC.